This is a list of T cell receptor beta chains from one sample in a study of neoadjuvant anti-PD-1 for oral cavity cancer. TCRdb keeps only in-frame clones here, not all; method: immunoSEQ multiplex PCR. This sample has 9,400 or so clones, with around 63% found just once. The sample was tumor tissue, taken before nivolumab (anti-PD-1) treatment. These receptors were collected from a person aged 35-80 years with oral cavity squamous cell carcinoma. Both conserved end residues are part of each CDR3. D genes are given only for firm matches. Clone size is stated in some rows and not others, as once, few, many or a class when expanded.

TGCAGTGCTAGAGTTACCTACGAGCAGTACTTC | CSARVTYEQYF | TRBV20-1 | - | - | TRBJ2-7
TGTGCCAGCAGTTTCCGGGGGATGGGCAATCAGCCCCAGCATTTT | CASSFRGMGNQPQHF | TRBV28 | - | once | TRBJ1-5
TGTGCCAGCAGCCTACCCGGGACAGGTTACAATGAGCAGTTCTTC | CASSLPGTGYNEQFF | TRBV27 | TRBD1 | - | TRBJ2-1
TGTGCCAGTAGTATTGGGGGGGGGATCAACACTGAAGCTTTCTTT | CASSIGGGINTEAFF | TRBV19 | - | once | TRBJ1-1
TGCGCCAGCAGCTTGACACAGGAGACTGAAGCTTTCTTT | CASSLTQETEAFF | TRBV5-1 | - | - | TRBJ1-1
TGTGCCAGTAGCGGGGGGACAGGGCAGAATACGCAGTATTTT | CASSGGTGQNTQYF | TRBV19 | TRBD1 | - | TRBJ2-3
TGTGCCAGCAGTGAAGTGGGAGGAGCTTCTGAAAAACTGTTTTTT | CASSEVGGASEKLFF | TRBV25-1 | - | - | TRBJ1-4
TGTGCCAGCAGTGAAGTAGGACATCAGCCCCAGCATTTT | CASSEVGHQPQHF | TRBV6-1 | - | - | TRBJ1-5
TGCGCCAGCAGTTTTGGCGGGACGAACACCGGGGAGCTGTTTTTT | CASSFGGTNTGELFF | TRBV5-1 | - | - | TRBJ2-2
TGTGCCAGCAGCTACTCGGTCGATAGCCCCTATGGCTACACCTTC | CASSYSVDSPYGYTF | TRBV5-4 | - | - | TRBJ1-2
TGTGCCATCAGTGAAGGGCTCTCTGGAAACACCATATATTTT | CAISEGLSGNTIYF | TRBV10-3 | - | few | TRBJ1-3
TGTGCCAGCAGTTACCGCCAGGGTGGTGGCTACACCTTC | CASSYRQGGGYTF | TRBV6-5 | - | - | TRBJ1-2
TGCGCCAGCAGCTTGGCGTCCGACAGCTCGTTTGAAAAACTGTTTTTT | CASSLASDSSFEKLFF | TRBV5-1 | - | - | TRBJ1-4
TGCGCCAGCAGTGAGGTAGGGATCCGGGGACCCCTCCACTTT | CASSEVGIRGPLHF | TRBV10-2 | - | - | TRBJ1-6
TGTGCCAGCAGCTTAGCTACCGGGACTAGCGGGGGGCCCGATACGCAGTATTTT | CASSLATGTSGGPDTQYF | TRBV7-2 | TRBD2 | once | TRBJ2-3